One sample yielded the 19 T cell receptor beta chains listed below, sequenced in a study of CD8+ T cells in alopecia areata. Extraction and reverse transcription of RNA yielded cDNA as the sequencing template. Measured with immunoSEQ multiplex PCR; TCRdb has only the in-frame clones, and not every one. This repertoire shows under 200,000 clones, 60% found once; its top ten account for approximately 15%. Regarding treatment: oral pan-JAK inhibitor, 5-10 mg twice daily. This sample comprised CD4+ T cells sorted from blood, obtained at week 24, from a patient treated with tofacitinib. The receptors originated from a human donor with alopecia areata.

The chain is built from TRBV14 and TRBJ2-6; no clear D gene. The CDR3 totals 16 residues. V was clipped by 0 bases and J by 4 bases, with 10 bases between them. CDR1 and CDR2 from the germline V gene are SGHDN and FVKESK. Written as DNA, the CDR3 is TGTGCCAGCAGCCAAGATCTGGGGTTCGGGGCCAACGTCCTGACTTTC. It translates to CASSQDLGFGANVLTF.

This chain uses TRBV29-1 with TRBJ2-3, with D perhaps matching TRBD1 or TRBD2 (6 bases each). Germline V CDR1 and CDR2: SQVTM, ANQGSEA. CDR3 size: 13 residues. The V and J ends lost 4 bases and 3 bases respectively, with 11 bases between them. In nucleotides, the CDR3 is TGCAGCGTTGCGACTAGGGGGACAGATACGCAGTATTTT. This translates into CSVATRGTDTQYF.

This clone was counted a few times. This chain connects TRBV29-1 to TRBJ2-3; 8 bases agree with TRBD1. Germline-derived CDR1 and CDR2 are SQVTM and ANQGSEA. The CDR3 runs 17 residues. The junction had 10 bases not matched to a gene; V was cut back by 2 bases and J by 0 bases. CDR3 region: CSVESGRGRTSTDTQYF. DNA of the CDR3: TGCAGCGTTGAAAGCGGCAGGGGGCGGACTAGCACAGATACGCAGTATTTT.

The chain combines TRBV4-2 with TRBJ2-5, with D possibly TRBD2 on 6 matching bases. V gave up 1 base and J gave up 3 bases, with 15 bases separating them. The germline V gene encodes CDR1 LGHNA and CDR2 YNFKEQ. The CDR3 covers 16 residues. DNA for the CDR3: TGTGCCAGCAGCCAAGTCAGAGGCACGGGGGAAGAGACCCAGTACTTC. Translated, it gives CASSQVRGTGEETQYF.

V usage is TRBV15 and J usage is TRBJ1-1; maybe TRBD1 (5 bases). Per germline, CDR1 LNHNV and CDR2 YYDKDF (reference sequence). The CDR3 spans 14 residues. Trimming removed 8 bases at V and 1 base at J, with 14 bases between. Written as DNA, the CDR3 is TGTGCCACCTTCGGGGGGATACCGAACACTGAAGCTTTCTTT. Translation gives CATFGGIPNTEAFF. Full variable domain (remainder filled in from reference TRBV15 and TRBJ1-1): DAMVIQNPRYQVTQFGKPVTLSCSQTLNHNVMYWYQQKSSQAPKLLFHYYDKDFNNEADTPDNFQSRRPNTSFCFLDIRSPGLGDTAMYLCATFGGIPNTEAFFGQGTRLTVV.

V usage is TRBV29-1 and J usage is TRBJ1-1; 11 nucleotides agree with TRBD1. With 6 bases clipped from V and 8 bases from J, the junction kept 2 bases outside the gene matches. The CDR3 contains 11 residues. Germline V gene sequence: CDR1 SQVTM, CDR2 ANQGSEA. The chain's CDR3 is CSVDRGREAFF. DNA for the CDR3: TGCAGCGTGGACAGGGGGCGAGAAGCTTTCTTT. Full variable domain (rest looked up from reference TRBV29-1 and TRBJ1-1): SAVISQKPSRDICQRGTSLTIQCQVDSQVTMMFWYRQQPGQSLTLIATANQGSEATYESGFVIDKFPISRPNLTFSTLTVSNMSPEDSSIYLCSVDRGREAFFGQGTRLTVV.

Regarding this clone: Compared with germline, one end of the junction differs, possibly owing to a read error. The chain couples TRBV29-1 to TRBJ2-5, with 10 positions matching TRBD1. CDR3 length: 9 residues. The germline V gene has CDR1 SQVTM and CDR2 ANQGSEA. DNA for the CDR3: TGCAGCCTGGGGGACAGGGGTGACTTC. This translates into CSLGDRGDF.

V usage is TRBV4-2 and J usage is TRBJ1-5, with no clear D. The V end was cut by 0 bases, the J end by 4 bases, with 10 bases between. Germline lookup yields CDR1 LGHNA and CDR2 YNFKEQ. The CDR3 spans 15 residues. The chain's CDR3 is CASSQEYDGNQPQHF. CDR3 in DNA: TGTGCCAGCAGCCAAGAGTATGACGGGAATCAGCCCCAGCATTTT.

The rearrangement uses TRBV5-1 and TRBJ2-5; tentatively, D is TRBD1 (6 bases). Germline V gives CDR1 SGHRS, CDR2 YFSETQ. The CDR3 covers 14 residues. With 2 bases removed from V and 5 bases from J, the gap between germline ends came to 13 bases. Here the CDR3 DNA reads TGCGCCAGCAGCTTAAGGCCGGACAGTGAGACCCAGTACTTC. The encoded protein is CASSLRPDSETQYF.

This clone has just a few counts. This chain joins TRBV7-3 and TRBJ2-6, with D hard to call. The germline CDR1 and CDR2 sequences are SGHTA and FQGTGA. V lost 5 bases and J lost 0, with 8 bases in between. The CDR3 consists of 15 residues. CDR3 sequence reads: CASSPALSGANVLTF. The CDR3 nucleotides are TGTGCCAGCAGCCCGGCCCTCTCTGGGGCCAACGTCCTGACTTTC.

The V gene is TRBV1, the J gene TRBJ2-4; TRBD2 was called by the table and not checked on the DNA. TRBV1 is tagged as a pseudogene. The CDR3 has 18 residues. The CDR3 sequence is CTSSQDRQIALAKNIQYF. DNA for the CDR3: TGCACCAGCAGCCAAGATAGACAAATAGCTCTAGCCAAGAACATTCAGTACTTC.

This clone has more than one count but fewer than ten. J is TRBJ2-7 and V is TRBV18; TRBD1 or TRBD2 may be the D gene (5 bases each). The CDR3 has 14 amino acids. Germline V gene sequence: CDR1 KGHSH, CDR2 LQKENI. V lost 3 bases and J lost 2, with 11 bases in between. The CDR3 nucleotides read TGTGCCAGCTCACCCCCGGGACGTACCTACGAGCAGTACTTC. Encoded protein: CASSPPGRTYEQYF.

The DNA of the CDR3 is TGTGCCAGCAGCTTAGCAGGGAGTCGGTGGGAGACCCAGTACTTC. This codes for CASSLAGSRWETQYF. The rearrangement uses TRBV7-3 and TRBJ2-5; TRBD1 or TRBD2 may be the D gene (5 bases each). The CDR3 runs 15 residues. The germline CDR1 and CDR2 sequences are SGHTA and FQGTGA. The V end lost 2 bases, the J end lost 5 bases, and 15 bases lay between the germline ends.

The rearrangement uses TRBV25-1 and TRBJ2-1; D call uncertain. V lost 1 base and J 0 bases, leaving 13 bases between the germline ends. From germline, CDR1 is MGHDK and CDR2 SYGVNS. The CDR3 is 17 residues long. In DNA form, the CDR3 reads TGTGCCAGCAGTGAATGGAACGGGCAAAGCTCCTACAATGAGCAGTTCTTC. It translates to CASSEWNGQSSYNEQFF.

The rearrangement joins TRBV14 to TRBJ1-1; D not certain. Germline V gene sequence: CDR1 SGHDN, CDR2 FVKESK. Trimming took off 1 base at V and 4 bases at J, with 13 bases between the two ends. The CDR3 contains 15 residues. The CDR3 sequence is CASSQVGVIGTEAFF. Here the CDR3 DNA reads TGTGCCAGCAGCCAAGTCGGCGTAATAGGCACTGAAGCTTTCTTT. Variable domain in full (rest from reference TRBV14 and TRBJ1-1): EAGVTQFPSHSVIEKGQTVTLRCDPISGHDNLYWYRRVMGKEIKFLLHFVKESKQDESGMPNNRFLAERTGGTYSTLKVQPAELEDSGVYFCASSQVGVIGTEAFFGQGTRLTVV.

This clone was counted a few times. The V gene is TRBV2, the J gene TRBJ1-1, with 8 bases fitting TRBD1. V dropped 11 bases and J dropped 4; count of bases not matched to a gene: 15. Germline assignment: CDR1 SNHLY and CDR2 FYNNEI. This CDR3 contains 15 residues. The CDR3 reads CAGKKAGTGSTEAFF. The CDR3 bases are TGTGCCGGAAAAAAAGCCGGGACAGGATCCACTGAAGCTTTCTTT.

The rearrangement links TRBV29-1 to TRBJ1-5; D uncertain. V shed 3 bases and J shed 7 bases, with 13 bases lying between them. Germline values: CDR1 SQVTM, CDR2 ANQGSEA. The CDR3 has 13 residues. CDR3 sequence reads: CSVEMRVGQPQHF. CDR3 DNA: TGCAGCGTTGAGATGAGGGTAGGCCAGCCCCAGCATTTT.

This chain connects TRBV30 to TRBJ2-1; TRBD2 might be the D (7 bases). In germline, CDR1 is GTSNPN, CDR2 SVGIG (reference sequence). CDR3 length: 14 amino acids. This chain's CDR3 is CVRGAAPPHNEQFF. CDR3 nucleotide sequence: TGTGTCCGGGGGGCCGCCCCTCCCCACAATGAGCAGTTCTTC.

The chain is built from TRBV9 and TRBJ1-2; tentative D call: TRBD1 (6 bases). This CDR3 is 16 amino acids long. Trimming left V 0 bases short and J 4 bases short, with 16 bases between. Germline CDR1 reads SGDLS; CDR2 reads YYNGEE. This CDR3 is CASSVGGQSRGYGYTF. The DNA for the CDR3 is TGTGCCAGCAGCGTAGGCGGACAGTCTCGAGGCTATGGCTACACCTTC. The full variable domain, with the rest looked up from reference TRBV9 and TRBJ1-2, is DSGVTQTPKHLITATGQRVTLRCSPRSGDLSVYWYQQSLDQGLQFLIQYYNGEERAKGNILERFSAQQFPDLHSELNLSSLELGDSALYFCASSVGGQSRGYGYTFGSGTRLTVV.